A single sample is the source of the 11 T cell receptor beta chains below, sequenced in a study of cytomegalovirus exposure and HLA in healthy donors. The PCR was carried out with 60 Vbeta primers and 13 Jbeta primers. The table came from immunoSEQ multiplex PCR; TCRdb's copy has only in-frame clones and leaves some out. This sample has approximately 52,000 clones, with roughly 77% found just once. Sample: PBMCs. These receptors were obtained from a female donor in good health and CMV-seronegative.

This clone was counted between two and nine times. The chain has TRBV10-3 and TRBJ2-7; tentatively, D is TRBD2 (6 bases). CDR3 length: 14 amino acids. Germline lookup yields CDR1 ENHRY and CDR2 SYGVKD. The V end lost 7 bases, the J end lost 3 bases, and 16 bases lay between the germline ends. The CDR3 loop reads CAIKRVSRDYEQYF. In nucleotides, the CDR3 is TGTGCCATCAAGCGGGTGAGCAGGGACTACGAGCAGTACTTC.

The chain links TRBV4-2 to TRBJ2-1; 10 nucleotides match TRBD1. The CDR3 has 16 residues. Unmatched junction bases numbered 7, after V lost 1 base and J lost 7 bases. The germline CDR1 and CDR2 sequences are LGHNA and YNFKEQ. CDR3 residues: CASSQGQGAVQNEQFF. For the CDR3, the DNA is TGTGCCAGCAGCCAAGGACAGGGGGCGGTTCAGAATGAGCAGTTCTTC.

The chain combines TRBV5-1 with TRBJ2-7; 11 nucleotides agree with TRBD1. Trimming cost V 4 bases and J 5 bases; bases outside gene matches: 5. This CDR3 region has 14 residues. Germline V CDR1 and CDR2: SGHRS, YFSETQ. CDR3 bases: TGCGCCAGCAGCCCGGACAGGGGGCTAGACGAGCAGTACTTC. This sequence encodes CASSPDRGLDEQYF.

This chain connects TRBV30 to TRBJ2-2; D gene unclear. V was cut by 3 bases and J by 2 bases, with 7 bases left in between. The CDR3 is 13 amino acids. Per germline, CDR1 GTSNPN and CDR2 SVGIG (reference sequence). CDR3: CAWRQTNTGELFF. The CDR3 bases are TGTGCCTGGAGACAGACAAACACCGGGGAGCTGTTTTTT.

This clone was seen once. V is TRBV19 and J is TRBJ2-7; TRBD1 aligns across 7 bases. Looked up from germline, CDR1 is LNHDA and CDR2 is SQIVND (reference sequence). This CDR3 is 12 amino acids long. J was trimmed by 7 bases and V by 10 bases; bases with no gene match: 10. The DNA for the CDR3 is TGTGCCACCCAGGGGGAGTTAGAAGAGCAGTACTTC. Its protein product is CATQGELEEQYF. The entire variable domain, with the rest obtained from reference TRBV19 and TRBJ2-7, is as follows: DGGITQSPKYLFRKEGQNVTLSCEQNLNHDAMYWYRQDPGQGLRLIYYSQIVNDFQKGDIAEGYSVSREKKESFPLTVTSAQKNPTAFYLCATQGELEEQYFGPGTRLTVT.

V gene TRBV7-2 combines with J gene TRBJ2-7, with a weak D call TRBD2 (6 bases). This CDR3 is 15 amino acids long. Germline CDR1 is SGHTA and CDR2 is FQGNSA. Trimming left V 5 bases short and J 1 base short, with 15 bases between. The CDR3, as DNA: TGTGCCAGCAGCATCCGGGACGGGGGATCCTACGAGCAGTACTTC. Amino acid sequence: CASSIRDGGSYEQYF.

The chain carries TRBV6-4 and TRBJ1-4; D uncertain. This CDR3 spans 15 amino acids. V was pared by 2 bases and J by 1 base, with 8 bases between. Germline V gene sequence: CDR1 MRHNA, CDR2 SNTAGT. CDR3 nucleotide sequence: TGTGCCAGCAGTGACCCGAGGGAAACTAATGAAAAACTGTTTTTT. Its translation: CASSDPRETNEKLFF.

The chain uses TRBV2 and TRBJ1-1; D remains ambiguous. Germline-derived CDR1 and CDR2 are SNHLY and FYNNEI. V was cut by 4 bases and J by 0 bases, with 12 bases left in between. This CDR3 has 15 residues. In nucleotides, the CDR3 is TGTGCCAGCAGTGTCCCGGGAATCATGAACACTGAAGCTTTCTTT. It specifies CASSVPGIMNTEAFF.

This clone was seen a single time. This chain links TRBV7-2 with TRBJ2-6, with 9 bases that match TRBD2. This CDR3 comprises 18 residues. In germline, CDR1 is SGHTA, CDR2 FQGNSA. The ends lost 3 bases at V and 4 bases at J; junction bases unmatched: 10. CDR3 nucleotides: TGTGCCAGCAGCTTTGTCGCGGGGGGGGCGGCAGGGGCCAACGTCCTGACTTTC. This sequence encodes CASSFVAGGAAGANVLTF.

This clone was counted only a few times. This chain joins TRBV29-1 and TRBJ2-3, with TRBD2 matching 12 bases. The length of the CDR3 is 14 residues. Germline V gives CDR1 SQVTM, CDR2 ANQGSEA. J gave up 4 bases and V 5 bases, and 4 bases lay outside the gene matches. Here the CDR3 reads CSVSGLAGADTQYF. CDR3 nucleotide sequence: TGCAGCGTTTCGGGACTAGCGGGCGCAGATACGCAGTATTTT.

This chain connects TRBV6-5 to TRBJ2-7, with 8 nucleotides matching TRBD2. Germline trimming cut 8 bases from V and 3 bases from J; bases unmatched to any gene: 6. Germline CDR1 is MNHEY and CDR2 is SVGAGI. This CDR3 has 13 residues. The CDR3 protein is CASSREGFYEQYF. CDR3 bases: TGTGCCAGCTCCCGGGAGGGATTCTACGAGCAGTACTTC.